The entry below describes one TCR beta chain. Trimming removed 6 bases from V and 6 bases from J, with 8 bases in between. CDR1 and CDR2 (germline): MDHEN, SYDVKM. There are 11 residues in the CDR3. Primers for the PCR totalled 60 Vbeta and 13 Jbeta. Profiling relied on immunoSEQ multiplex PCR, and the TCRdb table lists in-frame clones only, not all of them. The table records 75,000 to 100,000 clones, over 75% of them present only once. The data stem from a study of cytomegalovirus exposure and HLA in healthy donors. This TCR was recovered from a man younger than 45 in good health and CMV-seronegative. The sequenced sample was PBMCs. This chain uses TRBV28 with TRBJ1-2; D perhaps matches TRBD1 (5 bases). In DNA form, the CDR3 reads TGTGCCAGCAGGTTCAGGGATGGCTACACCTTC. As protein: CASRFRDGYTF.